The T cell receptor (beta chain) described here comes from a study of patients and donors after allogeneic stem cell transplantation. This clonotype was seen a few times. Looked up from germline, CDR1 is MNHEY and CDR2 is SMNVEV (reference sequence). The CDR3 has 15 residues. The junction had 5 bases not matched to a gene; V was cut back by 5 bases and J by 3 bases. Using its own MiXCR run on the RT-PCR reads, TCRdb lists one record per CDR3 protein. The sample consists of about 74,000 distinct CDR3 sequences, roughly 29% of them appearing once. The TCR was taken from a human donor who was either an allogeneic HSCT recipient or a stem cell or donor lymphocyte infusion donor (not recorded which). It is not recorded whose cells these are; they may come from a transplant donor. Sequencing input: blood, either unsorted or a sorted T cell fraction (not recorded which). The V gene is TRBV27, the J gene TRBJ2-5; 11 bases are shared with TRBD1. The CDR3 here is CASSTRDRGEETQYF. In nucleotides, the CDR3 is TGTGCCAGCAGTACCCGGGACAGGGGGGAAGAGACCCAGTACTTC.